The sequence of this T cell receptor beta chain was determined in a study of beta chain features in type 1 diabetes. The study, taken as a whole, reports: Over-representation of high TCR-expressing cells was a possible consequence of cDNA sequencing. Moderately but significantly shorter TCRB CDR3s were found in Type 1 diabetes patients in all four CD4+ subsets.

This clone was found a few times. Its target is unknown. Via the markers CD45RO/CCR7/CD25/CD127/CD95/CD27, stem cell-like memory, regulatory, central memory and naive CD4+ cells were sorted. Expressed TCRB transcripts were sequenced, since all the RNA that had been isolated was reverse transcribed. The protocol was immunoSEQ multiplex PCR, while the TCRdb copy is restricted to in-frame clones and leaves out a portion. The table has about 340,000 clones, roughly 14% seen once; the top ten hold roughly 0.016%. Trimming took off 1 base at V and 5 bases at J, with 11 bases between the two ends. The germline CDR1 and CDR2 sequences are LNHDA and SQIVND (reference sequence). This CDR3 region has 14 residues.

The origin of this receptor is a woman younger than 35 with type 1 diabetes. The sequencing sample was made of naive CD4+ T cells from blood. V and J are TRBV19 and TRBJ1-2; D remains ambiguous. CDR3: CASSIASGFYGYTF. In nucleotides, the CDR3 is TGTGCCAGTAGTATAGCCTCAGGTTTTTATGGCTACACCTTC.